One sample yielded the 22 T cell receptor beta chains listed below, sequenced in a study of cytomegalovirus exposure and HLA in healthy donors. The primer mix had 60 Vbeta and 13 Jbeta primers. Sequencing used immunoSEQ multiplex PCR; TCRdb keeps in-frame clones, though not all of them. This table holds around 110,000 clones, more than 65% found once. The sample consisted of PBMCs. The receptors derive from a young woman in good health and CMV-seronegative.

This clone was counted a single time. This chain links TRBV28 with TRBJ1-2; D is ambiguous. CDR3 length: 13 residues. Trimming shortened V by 3 bases and J by 5 bases, and 10 bases separated the two germline ends. Germline values: CDR1 MDHEN, CDR2 SYDVKM. The CDR3 DNA is TGTGCCAGCAGTTTGAGTGAGCTGTATGGCTACACCTTC. This gives the protein CASSLSELYGYTF.

The rearrangement links TRBV20-1 to TRBJ2-1; 7 bases are a match to TRBD1. This CDR3 contains 11 residues. V shed 5 bases and J 13 bases; nucleotides not matched to a gene: 8. CDR1 and CDR2 (germline): DFQATT, SNEGSKA (reference sequence). Written as DNA, the CDR3 is TGCAGTGCTTCAAACAGGGGTCTCCAGTTCTTC. Translation: CSASNRGLQFF.

This chain links TRBV5-4 with TRBJ2-7, with 8 bases identical to TRBD2. Trimming took 4 bases from V and 5 from J; bases not matched to a gene: 8. CDR1 is SGHNT, CDR2 YYREEE, per germline (reference sequence). There are 14 residues in the CDR3. The CDR3 bases are TGTGCCAGCAGCCTCGGGAGGGCCAGTGACGAGCAGTACTTC. It specifies CASSLGRASDEQYF.

The chain carries TRBV10-3 and TRBJ2-7, with D maybe TRBD1 (6 bases). The CDR3 has 12 residues. Trimming shortened V by 5 bases and J by 5 bases, and 10 bases separated the two germline ends. In germline, CDR1 is ENHRY, CDR2 SYGVKD. CDR3 in amino acids: CAISYRANEQYF. CDR3 DNA sequence: TGTGCCATCAGTTACAGGGCCAACGAGCAGTACTTC.

The J gene is TRBJ2-3, the V gene TRBV6-4; weak D call: TRBD1 (5 bases). The CDR3 loop spans 14 amino acids. Germline assignment: CDR1 MRHNA and CDR2 SNTAGT. V was cut by 3 bases and J by 2 bases, with 9 bases left in between. In DNA form, the CDR3 reads TGTGCCAGCAGTGAGGGCAGGGACACAGATACGCAGTATTTT. This codes for CASSEGRDTDTQYF.

This clone was detected a few times. The chain carries TRBV6-5 and TRBJ2-5; a possible D gene is TRBD2 (5 bases). CDR1 and CDR2 (germline): MNHEY, SVGAGI. The ends were cut back, 7 bases at V and 5 bases at J, with 17 bases in the middle. CDR3 length: 14 residues. CDR3 residues: CASKGGRVGETQYF. The CDR3 region has the DNA TGTGCCAGCAAGGGTGGGCGGGTTGGGGAGACCCAGTACTTC.

This clone was detected a few times. V is TRBV5-6 and J is TRBJ1-1; D ambiguous. The germline gives CDR1 SGHDT, CDR2 YYEEEE. The CDR3 runs to 13 residues. Trimming removed 7 bases from V and 1 base from J, with 11 bases in between. This chain's CDR3 is CASEEEGNTEAFF. For the CDR3, the DNA is TGTGCCAGCGAGGAAGAGGGGAACACTGAAGCTTTCTTT.

Details on this clone: This CDR3 is also generated by other DNA sequences in the sample. The chain carries TRBV5-1 and TRBJ2-7; the D is unclear. Per the germline V gene, CDR1 is SGHRS and CDR2 is YFSETQ. The V end was cut by 0 bases, the J end by 1 base, with 5 bases between. The CDR3 covers 13 residues. CDR3 sequence reads: CASSLAGSYEQYF. For the CDR3, the DNA is TGCGCCAGCAGCTTGGCAGGATCCTACGAGCAGTACTTC.

The chain links TRBV5-1 to TRBJ2-7; TRBD1 matches 10 bases. CDR3 length: 14 amino acids. V dropped 4 bases and J dropped 2; count of bases not matched to a gene: 3. The germline V gene encodes CDR1 SGHRS and CDR2 YFSETQ. This chain's CDR3 is CASSLGQGPYEQYF. The CDR3 coding sequence is TGCGCCAGCAGCCTGGGACAGGGGCCCTACGAGCAGTACTTC.

The V gene is TRBV6-5, the J gene TRBJ1-5, with 9 bases identical to TRBD1. V gave up 4 bases and J gave up 8 bases; unmatched junction bases: 9. Germline CDR1 MNHEY, CDR2 SVGAGI. The CDR3 has 15 residues. The CDR3 nucleotides are TGTGCCAGCAGTTCATCCGGGACAGGGTGGGAGCCCCAGCATTTT. It encodes CASSSSGTGWEPQHF.

This clone turned up a few times. The CDR3 loop reads CASSEAGGNQPQHF. CDR3 DNA sequence: TGTGCCAGCAGTGAAGCAGGGGGCAATCAGCCCCAGCATTTT. The V call is TRBV2, the J call TRBJ1-5; possible D gene TRBD1, 5 bases. Germline-derived CDR1 and CDR2 are SNHLY and FYNNEI. This CDR3 is 14 amino acids long. V was trimmed by 0 bases and J by 2 bases, leaving 5 bases between them.

As to this clone: Mismatch with germline at one junction end may stem from a read error. The same CDR3 is also encoded by other DNA sequences in this sample. This chain uses TRBV9 with TRBJ1-1; TRBD1 might be the D (5 bases). The CDR3 has 13 amino acids. Germline V gene sequence: CDR1 SGDLS, CDR2 YYNGEE. The CDR3 nucleotides read TGTGCCAGCAGCGTAGGGAGGGGAACTGAGGCTTTCTTT. Amino acids: CASSVGRGTEAFF.

This chain connects TRBV30 to TRBJ2-7, with D uncertain. The CDR3 sequence is 12 residues long. V gave up 2 bases and J gave up 4 bases, with 9 bases separating them. Germline CDR1 is GTSNPN and CDR2 is SVGIG (reference sequence). The CDR3 reads CAWSLTGYEQYF. The CDR3 DNA is TGTGCCTGGAGTTTGACTGGTTACGAGCAGTACTTC.

This chain connects TRBV19 to TRBJ1-5; 7 bases match TRBD1. Germline V gene data show CDR1 as LNHDA and CDR2 as SQIVND (reference sequence). The CDR3 totals 16 residues. J gave up 4 bases and V 6 bases, and 12 bases lay outside the gene matches. CDR3: CASRDFGTAVNQPQHF. The CDR3 DNA sequence: TGTGCCAGTAGAGACTTCGGGACAGCAGTTAATCAGCCCCAGCATTTT.

The rearrangement links TRBV19 to TRBJ1-4; D may be TRBD1 (5 bases). The CDR3 is made up of 18 amino acids. Germline V gene sequence: CDR1 LNHDA, CDR2 SQIVND (reference sequence). V gave up 3 bases and J gave up 3 bases, with 20 bases separating them. Here the CDR3 DNA reads TGTGCCAGTAGTATTTGGCGACAGTCCCAAGCTTCTAATGAAAAACTGTTTTTT. Protein sequence: CASSIWRQSQASNEKLFF.

The chain has TRBV5-1 and TRBJ2-1; D is possibly TRBD2 (6 bases). This CDR3 region has 15 residues. The V end was cut by 3 bases, the J end by 6 bases, with 16 bases between. Germline V lookup: CDR1 SGHRS, CDR2 YFSETQ. This chain's CDR3 is CASSSSWDSRNEQFF. The CDR3 region has the DNA TGCGCCAGCAGCTCTTCTTGGGACTCCCGCAATGAGCAGTTCTTC.

The chain recombines TRBV6-1 with TRBJ1-2; a weak D match, TRBD1 (5 bases). Between the trimmed V and J ends, which lost 8 bases and 8 bases, there was a span of 12 bases. Germline V gives CDR1 MNHNS, CDR2 SASEGT. CDR3 length equals 11 residues. CDR3 sequence: CASRSGDGYTF. In nucleotides, the CDR3 is TGTGCCAGCCGCTCGGGGGACGGCTACACCTTC.

This clone was detected a few times. The chain carries TRBV13 and TRBJ2-6, with 8 bases matching TRBD1. CDR3 length: 20 residues. Trimming removed 5 bases from V and 0 bases from J; junction bases left unmatched: 15. Germline V gene data show CDR1 as PRHDT and CDR2 as FYEKMQ (reference sequence). The CDR3 nucleotides read TGTGCCAGCAGCCCCGGGTGGGTCGCGACAGGGGTCTCTGGGGCCAACGTCCTGACTTTC. Amino acid sequence: CASSPGWVATGVSGANVLTF.

This clone was counted a few times. This chain connects TRBV15 to TRBJ1-5, with a tentative D call TRBD1 (5 bases). The CDR3 has 16 amino acids. From germline, CDR1 is LNHNV and CDR2 YYDKDF (reference sequence). V was clipped by 5 bases and J by 0 bases, with 14 bases between them. CDR3 loop: CATSGYGGVSNQPQHF. The CDR3 region has the DNA TGTGCCACCAGCGGCTACGGAGGGGTTAGCAATCAGCCCCAGCATTTT.

The chain employs TRBV19 and TRBJ2-2, with 7 bases aligning to TRBD2. J was trimmed by 1 base and V by 6 bases; bases with no gene match: 11. CDR3 length: 17 amino acids. Germline V gene sequence: CDR1 LNHDA, CDR2 SQIVND (reference sequence). This CDR3 is CASRASRAGLNTGELFF. In DNA form, the CDR3 reads TGTGCCAGTAGGGCGTCTCGAGCGGGACTGAACACCGGGGAGCTGTTTTTT. The full variable domain, with the rest looked up from reference TRBV19 and TRBJ2-2, is DGGITQSPKYLFRKEGQNVTLSCEQNLNHDAMYWYRQDPGQGLRLIYYSQIVNDFQKGDIAEGYSVSREKKESFPLTVTSAQKNPTAFYLCASRASRAGLNTGELFFGEGSRLTVL.

The V gene is TRBV30, the J gene TRBJ2-5; D not certain. The germline V gene has CDR1 GTSNPN and CDR2 SVGIG (reference sequence). The CDR3 length is 11 residues. Between the trimmed V and J ends, which lost 4 bases and 5 bases, there was a span of 8 bases. CDR3 in amino acids: CAWNSRETQYF. CDR3 nucleotide sequence: TGTGCCTGGAACTCTAGGGAGACCCAGTACTTC.

The chain joins TRBV19 to TRBJ2-7; D is unclear. Germline V gene lookup returns CDR1 LNHDA and CDR2 SQIVND (reference sequence). The V and J ends lost 5 bases and 6 bases respectively, with 14 bases between them. The CDR3 is made up of 13 amino acids. The CDR3 reads CASSVGSTGEQYF. As DNA, the CDR3 is TGTGCCAGTAGTGTCGGGTCCACCGGCGAGCAGTACTTC. Supplemented by reference TRBV19 and TRBJ2-7, the full variable domain reads DGGITQSPKYLFRKEGQNVTLSCEQNLNHDAMYWYRQDPGQGLRLIYYSQIVNDFQKGDIAEGYSVSREKKESFPLTVTSAQKNPTAFYLCASSVGSTGEQYFGPGTRLTVT.